The 15 T cell receptor beta chains reported below all come from one sample, sequenced in a study of identical twins. TCRdb analysed the 5' RACE reads with MiXCR anew, one entry per CDR3 protein. Of about 730,000 distinct CDR3 sequences listed, around 20% are singletons. These data also featured in a second study, about T cells expressing NK-cell markers.

The sample taken for sequencing was PBMCs. The receptors derive from a woman aged 18 to 35 in good health.

J is TRBJ2-1 and V is TRBV18, with TRBD2 matching over 10 bases. Germline V gene lookup returns CDR1 KGHSH and CDR2 LQKENI. CDR3 size: 17 residues. V gave up 5 bases and J gave up 4 bases; unmatched junction bases: 11. The CDR3 coding sequence is TGTGCCAGCTCATCCTACGCTAGCGGGAGTTCGTACAATGAGCAGTTCTTC. It translates to CASSSYASGSSYNEQFF.

The J gene is TRBJ2-1, the V gene TRBV5-1; 12 bases fit TRBD1. The junction had 5 bases not matched to a gene; V was cut back by 3 bases and J by 10 bases. CDR3 length: 14 amino acids. Per the germline V gene, CDR1 is SGHRS and CDR2 is YFSETQ. The CDR3 here is CASSSGQGAQEQFF. Here the CDR3 DNA reads TGCGCCAGCAGCTCGGGACAGGGGGCGCAAGAGCAGTTCTTC.

The J gene is TRBJ2-1, the V gene TRBV12-5; no firm D call. Germline V CDR1 and CDR2: LGHNT, FRNRAP. V was trimmed by 6 bases and J by 8 bases, leaving 14 bases between them. This CDR3 contains 13 residues. The DNA for the CDR3 is TGTGCTAGTGGCCCTAACTCCAGCGATGAGCAGTTCTTC. Protein sequence: CASGPNSSDEQFF.

This clonotype was picked up a small number of times. This chain joins TRBV24-1 and TRBJ1-1; D is perhaps TRBD1 (5 bases). The CDR3 covers 11 residues. Germline lookup yields CDR1 KGHDR and CDR2 SFDVKD. The germline V and J ends were trimmed by 4 bases and 7 bases, with 6 bases remaining between them. Here the CDR3 DNA reads TGTGCCACCAGTGACGGGGGTGAAGCTTTCTTT. The encoded protein is CATSDGGEAFF.

The chain links TRBV3-1 to TRBJ1-1; D call uncertain. Germline CDR1 LGHDT, CDR2 YNNKEL (reference sequence). V lost 4 bases and J lost 1, with 16 bases in between. This CDR3 is built from 16 residues. This chain's CDR3 is CASSRIPTRRNTEAFF. Here the CDR3 DNA reads TGTGCCAGCAGCCGGATTCCGACACGGAGGAACACTGAAGCTTTCTTT.

Only a few counts were recorded for this clonotype. The J gene is TRBJ2-1, the V gene TRBV7-9; tentatively, D is TRBD1 (5 bases). Germline lookup yields CDR1 SEHNR and CDR2 FQNEAQ (reference sequence). With 7 bases removed from V and 0 bases from J, the gap between germline ends came to 10 bases. CDR3 length equals 14 residues. CDR3 loop: CASILDSSYNEQFF. As DNA, the CDR3 is TGTGCCAGCATCCTCGACAGCTCCTACAATGAGCAGTTCTTC.

This clonotype has a single count. V gene TRBV7-9 combines with J gene TRBJ2-7, with D maybe TRBD2 (5 bases). This CDR3 contains 14 residues. CDR1 SEHNR and CDR2 FQNEAQ come from the germline V gene (reference sequence). Trimming pared 4 bases from V and 4 bases from J, leaving 14 bases between. The CDR3 DNA sequence: TGTGCCAGCAGCTGGACTGAAGGCGAGTACGAGCAGTACTTC. Translation: CASSWTEGEYEQYF.

The rearrangement uses TRBV10-3 and TRBJ2-1; 8 bases are shared with TRBD1. CDR1 is ENHRY, CDR2 SYGVKD, per germline. This CDR3 comprises 14 residues. V shed 8 bases, J shed 4 bases, and the junction held 7 bases outside the gene matches. Written as DNA, the CDR3 is TGTGCCATCGCCCCGGGACAGGAGTACAATGAGCAGTTCTTC. Translating gives CAIAPGQEYNEQFF.

This chain joins TRBV10-3 and TRBJ2-1, with 7 positions matching TRBD2. V lost 6 bases to trimming and J lost 9 bases; unmatched junction nucleotides: 11. The germline V gene encodes CDR1 ENHRY and CDR2 SYGVKD. This CDR3 is built from 14 residues. For the CDR3, the DNA is TGTGCCATCAGAAACGGGAGGCCCCGCGGTGAGCAGTTCTTC. Translation gives CAIRNGRPRGEQFF.

This clonotype was picked up a small number of times. The chain couples TRBV7-2 to TRBJ1-1; D is undetermined. The germline V and J ends were trimmed by 4 bases and 2 bases, with 14 bases remaining between them. This CDR3 is built from 15 residues. Germline CDR1 and CDR2: SGHTA and FQGNSA. Written as DNA, the CDR3 is TGTGCCAGCAGCTCTAGGTCAGGTGTTAACACTGAAGCTTTCTTT. It encodes CASSSRSGVNTEAFF.

There are a few counts of this clonotype. The chain uses TRBV5-1 and TRBJ2-1; 10 bases fit TRBD2. This CDR3 is 17 amino acids long. Per germline, CDR1 SGHRS and CDR2 YFSETQ. Losses at the gene ends were 4 bases for V and 6 bases for J; bases not matched to a gene: 13. The CDR3 bases are TGCGCCAGCAGCCTATGGGCTAGCGGGGGTCCCGGCAATGAGCAGTTCTTC. It yields the protein CASSLWASGGPGNEQFF.

This chain links TRBV5-1 with TRBJ2-2; 11 nucleotides match TRBD2. CDR3 length: 15 amino acids. V was pared by 1 base and J by 7 bases, with 3 bases of the junction left unmatched. CDR1 and CDR2 (germline): SGHRS, YFSETQ. Written as DNA, the CDR3 is TGCGCCAGCAGCTTGACTAGCGGGAGCGTCGGGGAGCTGTTTTTT. It translates to CASSLTSGSVGELFF. The full variable domain, with the rest looked up from reference TRBV5-1 and TRBJ2-2, is KAGVTQTPRYLIKTRGQQVTLSCSPISGHRSVSWYQQTPGQGLQFLFEYFSETQRNKGNFPGRFSGRQFSNSRSEMNVSTLELGDSALYLCASSLTSGSVGELFFGEGSRLTVL.

This clonotype has only a few counts. The chain employs TRBV5-1 and TRBJ2-5; 7 bases line up with TRBD1. This CDR3 spans 16 amino acids. Losses at the gene ends were 5 bases for V and 3 bases for J; bases not matched to a gene: 13. Germline assignment: CDR1 SGHRS and CDR2 YFSETQ. This chain's CDR3 is CASRRWPRDREETQYF. DNA of the CDR3: TGCGCCAGCAGGCGCTGGCCCCGCGACAGGGAAGAGACCCAGTACTTC. The complete variable domain, with remaining parts taken from reference TRBV5-1 and TRBJ2-5, reads KAGVTQTPRYLIKTRGQQVTLSCSPISGHRSVSWYQQTPGQGLQFLFEYFSETQRNKGNFPGRFSGRQFSNSRSEMNVSTLELGDSALYLCASRRWPRDREETQYFGPGTRLLVL.

The chain has TRBV5-1 and TRBJ2-1, with a tentative D call TRBD1 (6 bases). CDR1 SGHRS and CDR2 YFSETQ come from the germline V gene. V dropped 4 bases and J dropped 4 bases, with 12 bases sitting between them. The CDR3 runs to 14 residues. CDR3 sequence: CASSPQTGYNEQFF. The CDR3 coding sequence is TGCGCCAGCAGCCCTCAGACAGGTTACAATGAGCAGTTCTTC. The complete variable domain, with remaining parts taken from reference TRBV5-1 and TRBJ2-1, reads KAGVTQTPRYLIKTRGQQVTLSCSPISGHRSVSWYQQTPGQGLQFLFEYFSETQRNKGNFPGRFSGRQFSNSRSEMNVSTLELGDSALYLCASSPQTGYNEQFFGPGTRLTVL.

J is TRBJ2-7 and V is TRBV20-1; D possibly corresponds to TRBD1 (5 bases). Germline assignment: CDR1 DFQATT and CDR2 SNEGSKA (reference sequence). The CDR3 has 13 residues. V lost 3 bases and J lost 2, with 11 bases in between. CDR3 in DNA: TGCAGTGCTAGGCCTGGCAGGGCCTACGAGCAGTACTTC. Its protein product is CSARPGRAYEQYF.